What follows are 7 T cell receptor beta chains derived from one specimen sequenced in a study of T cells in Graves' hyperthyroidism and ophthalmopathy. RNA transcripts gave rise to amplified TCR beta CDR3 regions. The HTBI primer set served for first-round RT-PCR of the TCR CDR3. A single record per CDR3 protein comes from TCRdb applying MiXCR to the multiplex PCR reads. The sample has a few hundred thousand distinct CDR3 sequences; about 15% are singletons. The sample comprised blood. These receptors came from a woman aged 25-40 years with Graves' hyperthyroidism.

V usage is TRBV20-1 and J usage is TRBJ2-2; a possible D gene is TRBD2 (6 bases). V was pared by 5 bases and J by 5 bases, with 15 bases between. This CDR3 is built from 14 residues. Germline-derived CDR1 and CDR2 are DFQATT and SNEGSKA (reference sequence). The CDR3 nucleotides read TGCAGTGCTTGGGACTTATCGCTGACCGGGGAGCTGTTTTTT. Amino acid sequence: CSAWDLSLTGELFF.

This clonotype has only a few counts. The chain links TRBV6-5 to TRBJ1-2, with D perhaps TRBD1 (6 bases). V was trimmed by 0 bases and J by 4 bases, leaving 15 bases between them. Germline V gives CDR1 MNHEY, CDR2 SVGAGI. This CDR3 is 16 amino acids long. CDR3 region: CASSYSYRAPGYGYTF. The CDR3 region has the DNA TGTGCCAGCAGTTACTCCTACAGGGCCCCCGGCTATGGCTACACCTTC.

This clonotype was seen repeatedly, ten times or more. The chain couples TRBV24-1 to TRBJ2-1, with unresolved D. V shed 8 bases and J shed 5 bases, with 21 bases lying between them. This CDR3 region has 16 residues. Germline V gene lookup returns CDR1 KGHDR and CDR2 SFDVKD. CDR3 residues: CATIYCSAEFNNEQFF. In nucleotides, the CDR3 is TGTGCCACCATCTATTGTTCGGCGGAATTCAACAATGAGCAGTTCTTC.

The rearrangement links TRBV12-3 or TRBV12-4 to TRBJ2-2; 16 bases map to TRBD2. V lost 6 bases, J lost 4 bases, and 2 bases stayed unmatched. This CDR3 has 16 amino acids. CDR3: CASRGTSGRATGELFF. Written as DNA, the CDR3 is TGTGCCAGCAGGGGGACTAGCGGGAGGGCCACCGGGGAGCTGTTTTTT.

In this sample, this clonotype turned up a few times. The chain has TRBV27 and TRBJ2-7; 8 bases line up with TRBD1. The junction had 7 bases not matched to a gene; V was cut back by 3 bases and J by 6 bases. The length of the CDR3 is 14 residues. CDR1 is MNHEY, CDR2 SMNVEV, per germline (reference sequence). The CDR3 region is CASSFGRGHLEQYF. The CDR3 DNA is TGTGCCAGCAGTTTTGGCAGGGGGCATCTCGAGCAGTACTTC.

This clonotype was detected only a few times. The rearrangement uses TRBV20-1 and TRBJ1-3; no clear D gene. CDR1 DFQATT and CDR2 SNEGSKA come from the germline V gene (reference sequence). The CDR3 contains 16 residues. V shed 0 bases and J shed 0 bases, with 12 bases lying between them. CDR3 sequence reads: CSARDPGDPSGNTIYF. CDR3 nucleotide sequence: TGCAGTGCTAGAGATCCGGGCGACCCCTCTGGAAACACCATATATTTT.

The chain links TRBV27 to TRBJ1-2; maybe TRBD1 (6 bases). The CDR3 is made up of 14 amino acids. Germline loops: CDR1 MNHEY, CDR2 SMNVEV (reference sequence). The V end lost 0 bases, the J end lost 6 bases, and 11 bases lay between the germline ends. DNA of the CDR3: TGTGCCAGCAGTTTATCGGGGCAGGGGCATGGCTACACCTTC. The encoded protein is CASSLSGQGHGYTF.